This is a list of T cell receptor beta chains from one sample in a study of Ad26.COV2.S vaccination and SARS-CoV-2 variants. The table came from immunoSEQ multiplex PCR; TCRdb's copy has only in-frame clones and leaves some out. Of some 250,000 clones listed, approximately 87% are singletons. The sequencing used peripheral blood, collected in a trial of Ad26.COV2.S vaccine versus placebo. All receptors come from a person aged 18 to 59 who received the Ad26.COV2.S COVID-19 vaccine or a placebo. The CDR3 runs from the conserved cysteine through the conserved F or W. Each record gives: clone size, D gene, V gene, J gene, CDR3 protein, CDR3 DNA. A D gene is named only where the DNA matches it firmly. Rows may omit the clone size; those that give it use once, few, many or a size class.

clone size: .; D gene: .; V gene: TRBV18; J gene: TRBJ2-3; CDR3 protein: CASSPDGGPAPQYF; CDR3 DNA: TGTGCCAGCTCACCTGATGGAGGGCCAGCCCCCCAGTATTTT
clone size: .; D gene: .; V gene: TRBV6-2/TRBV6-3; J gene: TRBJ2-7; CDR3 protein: CASSYSVGLPPLSYEQYF; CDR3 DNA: TGTGCCAGCAGTTACTCTGTCGGGCTCCCGCCACTCTCCTACGAGCAGTACTTC
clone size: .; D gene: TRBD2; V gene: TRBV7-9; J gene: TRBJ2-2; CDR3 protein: CASSLLAVVTGELFF; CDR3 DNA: TGTGCCAGCAGCCTACTAGCGGTAGTCACCGGGGAGCTGTTTTTT
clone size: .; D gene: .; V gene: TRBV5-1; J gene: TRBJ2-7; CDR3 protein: CASSLGALSGAFSYEQYF; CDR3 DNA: TGCGCCAGCAGCTTGGGCGCACTTTCGGGCGCCTTCTCCTACGAGCAGTACTTC
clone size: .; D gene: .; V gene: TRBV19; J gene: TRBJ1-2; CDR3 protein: CASSIDGTSVNGYTF; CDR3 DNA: TGTGCCAGTAGTATAGATGGAACATCTGTGAATGGCTACACCTTC
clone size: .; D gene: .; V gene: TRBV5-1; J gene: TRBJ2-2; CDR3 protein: CASRSENTGELFF; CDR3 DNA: TGCGCCAGCAGATCTGAGAACACCGGGGAGCTGTTTTTT
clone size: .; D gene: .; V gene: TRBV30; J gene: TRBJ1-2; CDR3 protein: CAWSVGGANYGYTF; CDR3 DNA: TGTGCCTGGAGTGTCGGGGGCGCGAACTATGGCTACACCTTC
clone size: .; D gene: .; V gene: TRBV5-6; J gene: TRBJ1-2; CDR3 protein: CASSLVGSNYGYTF; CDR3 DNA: TGTGCCAGCAGCTTGGTAGGGTCTAACTATGGCTACACCTTC
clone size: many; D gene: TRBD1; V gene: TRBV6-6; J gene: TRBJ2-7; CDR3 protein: CASSLGQGSYEQYF; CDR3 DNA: TGTGCCAGCAGTTTAGGACAGGGGAGCTACGAGCAGTACTTC
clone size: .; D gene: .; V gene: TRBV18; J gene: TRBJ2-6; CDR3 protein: CASSPARGQGANVLTF; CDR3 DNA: TGTGCCAGCTCACCTGCAAGGGGTCAAGGGGCCAACGTCCTGACTTTC
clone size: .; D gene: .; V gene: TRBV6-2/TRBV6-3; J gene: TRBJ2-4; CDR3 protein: CASSPIDRLAKNIQYF; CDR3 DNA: TGTGCCAGCAGCCCTATAGATCGGCTAGCCAAAAACATTCAGTACTTC
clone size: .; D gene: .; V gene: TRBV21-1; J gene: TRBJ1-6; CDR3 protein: CASCLGRGNNSPLHF; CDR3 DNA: TGTGCCAGCTGTTTGGGACGGGGGAATAATTCACCCCTCCACTTT
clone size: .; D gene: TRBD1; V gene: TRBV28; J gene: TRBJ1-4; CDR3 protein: CASPPGQGSFCEKLFF; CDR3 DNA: TGTGCCAGCCCCCCGGGACAGGGGTCGTTTTGTGAAAAACTGTTTTTT
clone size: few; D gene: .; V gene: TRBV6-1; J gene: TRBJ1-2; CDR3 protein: CASSEASGYRGYTF; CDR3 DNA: TGTGCCAGCAGTGAAGCGTCAGGGTATAGGGGCTACACCTTC
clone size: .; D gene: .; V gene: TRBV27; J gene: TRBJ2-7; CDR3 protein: CASSPLPGVSYEQYF; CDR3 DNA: TGTGCCAGCAGTCCACTACCAGGGGTCTCCTACGAGCAGTACTTC
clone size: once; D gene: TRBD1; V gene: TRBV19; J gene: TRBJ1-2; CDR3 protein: CASGRDRRADPANYGYTF; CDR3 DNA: TGTGCCAGTGGAAGGGACAGGCGGGCTGACCCAGCTAACTATGGCTACACCTTC
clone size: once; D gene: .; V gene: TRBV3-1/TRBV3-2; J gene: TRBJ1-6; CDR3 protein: CASRGETGMNSPLHF; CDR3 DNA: TGTGCCAGCAGGGGAGAAACAGGGATGAATTCACCCCTCCACTTT
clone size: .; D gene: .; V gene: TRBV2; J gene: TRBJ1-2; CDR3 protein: CASSREVVQGYGYTF; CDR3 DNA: TGTGCCAGCAGTCGGGAGGTCGTACAGGGATATGGCTACACCTTC
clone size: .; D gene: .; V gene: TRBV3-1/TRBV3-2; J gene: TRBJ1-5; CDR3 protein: CASSLAGGQPQHF; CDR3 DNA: TGTGCCAGCAGCCTTGCGGGGGGCCAGCCCCAGCATTTT
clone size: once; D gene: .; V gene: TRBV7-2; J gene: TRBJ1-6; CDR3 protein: CASSARGSYNSPLHF; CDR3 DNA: TGTGCCAGCAGCGCTAGGGGTTCATATAATTCACCCCTCCACTTT
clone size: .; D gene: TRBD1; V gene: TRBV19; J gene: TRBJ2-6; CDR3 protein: CASSQDRAGNTGANVLTF; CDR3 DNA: TGTGCCAGTTCCCAAGACAGGGCAGGGAATACTGGGGCCAACGTCCTGACTTTC
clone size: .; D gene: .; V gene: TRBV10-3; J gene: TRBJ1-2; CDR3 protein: CAISRDLEGYTF; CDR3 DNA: TGTGCCATCTCTAGGGATTTGGAGGGCTACACCTTC
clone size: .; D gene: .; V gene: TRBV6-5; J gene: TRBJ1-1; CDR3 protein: CASRNWGGSGTEAFF; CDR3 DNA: TGTGCCAGCAGGAATTGGGGGGGGTCGGGCACTGAAGCTTTCTTT
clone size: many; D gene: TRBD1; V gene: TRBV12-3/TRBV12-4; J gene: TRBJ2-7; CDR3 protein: CASSPGTGYEQYF; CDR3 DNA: TGTGCCAGCAGTCCCGGGACAGGCTACGAGCAGTACTTC
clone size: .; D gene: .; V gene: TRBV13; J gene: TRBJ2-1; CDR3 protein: CASSLGPRNNEQFF; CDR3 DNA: TGTGCCAGCAGCTTAGGCCCCAGGAACAATGAGCAGTTCTTC
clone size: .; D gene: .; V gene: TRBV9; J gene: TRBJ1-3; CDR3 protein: CASSVIGARTSGNTIYF; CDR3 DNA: TGTGCCAGCAGCGTAATCGGGGCAAGAACCTCTGGAAACACCATATATTTT